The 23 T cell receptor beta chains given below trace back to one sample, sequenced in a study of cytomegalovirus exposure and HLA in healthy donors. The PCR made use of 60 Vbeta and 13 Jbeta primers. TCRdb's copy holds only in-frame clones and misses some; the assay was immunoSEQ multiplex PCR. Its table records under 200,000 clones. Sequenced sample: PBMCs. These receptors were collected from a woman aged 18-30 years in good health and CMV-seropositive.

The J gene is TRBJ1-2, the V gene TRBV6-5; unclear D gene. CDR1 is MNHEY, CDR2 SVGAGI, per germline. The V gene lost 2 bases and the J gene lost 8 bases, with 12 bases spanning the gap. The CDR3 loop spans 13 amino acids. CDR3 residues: CASSYLQAGGYTF. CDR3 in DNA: TGTGCCAGCAGTTACCTCCAGGCAGGCGGCTACACCTTC.

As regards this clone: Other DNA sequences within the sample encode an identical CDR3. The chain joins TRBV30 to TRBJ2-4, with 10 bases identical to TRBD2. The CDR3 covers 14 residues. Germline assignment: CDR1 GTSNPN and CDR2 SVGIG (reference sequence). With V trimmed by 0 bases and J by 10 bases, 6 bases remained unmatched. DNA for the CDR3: TGTGCCTGGAGTGTATTAGCGGGAGGAGGAATTCAGTACTTC. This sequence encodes CAWSVLAGGGIQYF.

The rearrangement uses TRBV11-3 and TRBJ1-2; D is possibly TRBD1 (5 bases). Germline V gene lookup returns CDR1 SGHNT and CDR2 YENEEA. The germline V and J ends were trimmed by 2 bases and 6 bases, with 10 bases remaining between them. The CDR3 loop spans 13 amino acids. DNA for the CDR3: TGTGCCAGCAGCTTACAGGGAAAGGATGGCTACACCTTC. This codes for CASSLQGKDGYTF.

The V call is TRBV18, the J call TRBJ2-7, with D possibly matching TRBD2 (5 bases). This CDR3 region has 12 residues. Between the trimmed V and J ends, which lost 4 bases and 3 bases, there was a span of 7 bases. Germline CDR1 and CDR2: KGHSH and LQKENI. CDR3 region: CASSQADYEQYF. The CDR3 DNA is TGTGCCAGCTCACAAGCGGACTACGAGCAGTACTTC.

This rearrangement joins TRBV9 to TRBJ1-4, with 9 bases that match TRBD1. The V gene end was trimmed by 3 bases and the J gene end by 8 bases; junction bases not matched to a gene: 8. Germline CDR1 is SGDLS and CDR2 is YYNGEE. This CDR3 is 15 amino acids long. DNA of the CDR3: TGTGCCAGCAGCGAAAGACAGGGGGTCGGGGAAAAACTGTTTTTT. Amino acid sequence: CASSERQGVGEKLFF.

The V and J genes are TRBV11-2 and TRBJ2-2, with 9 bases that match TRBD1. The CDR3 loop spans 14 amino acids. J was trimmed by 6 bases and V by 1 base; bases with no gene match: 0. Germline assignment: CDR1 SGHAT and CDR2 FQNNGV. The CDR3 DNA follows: TGTGCCAGCAGCTTAGGGACAGGGGCCGGGGAGCTGTTTTTT. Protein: CASSLGTGAGELFF. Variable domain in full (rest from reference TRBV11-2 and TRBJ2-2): EAGVAQSPRYKIIEKRQSVAFWCNPISGHATLYWYQQILGQGPKLLIQFQNNGVVDDSQLPKDRFSAERLKGVDSTLKIQPAKLEDSAVYLCASSLGTGAGELFFGEGSRLTVL.

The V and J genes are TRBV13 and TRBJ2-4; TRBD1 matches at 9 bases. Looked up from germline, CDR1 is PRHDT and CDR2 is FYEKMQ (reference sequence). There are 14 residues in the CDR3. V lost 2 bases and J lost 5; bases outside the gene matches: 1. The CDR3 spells CASSLRQGENIQYF. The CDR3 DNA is TGTGCCAGCAGCTTAAGACAGGGGGAAAACATTCAGTACTTC.

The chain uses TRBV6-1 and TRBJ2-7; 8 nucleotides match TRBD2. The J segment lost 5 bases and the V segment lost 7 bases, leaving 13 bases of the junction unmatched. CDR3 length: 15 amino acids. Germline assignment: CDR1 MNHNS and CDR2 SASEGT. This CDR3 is CASMGRLAFMDEQYF. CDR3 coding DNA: TGTGCCAGCATGGGTAGACTAGCGTTTATGGACGAGCAGTACTTC.

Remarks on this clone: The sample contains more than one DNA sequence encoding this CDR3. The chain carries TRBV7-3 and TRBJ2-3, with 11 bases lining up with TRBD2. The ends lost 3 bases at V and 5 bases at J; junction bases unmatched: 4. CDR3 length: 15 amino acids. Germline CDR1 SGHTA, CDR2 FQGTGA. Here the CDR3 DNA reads TGTGCCAGCAGCTTTAGCGGGGGGGCCAAAGATACGCAGTATTTT. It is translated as CASSFSGGAKDTQYF.

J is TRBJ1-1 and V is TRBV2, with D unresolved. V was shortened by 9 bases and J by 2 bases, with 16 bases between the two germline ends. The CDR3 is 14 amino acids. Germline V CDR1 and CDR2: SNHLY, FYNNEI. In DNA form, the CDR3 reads TGTGCCAGTACGACGGGGTTTTTAAACACTGAAGCTTTCTTT. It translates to CASTTGFLNTEAFF.

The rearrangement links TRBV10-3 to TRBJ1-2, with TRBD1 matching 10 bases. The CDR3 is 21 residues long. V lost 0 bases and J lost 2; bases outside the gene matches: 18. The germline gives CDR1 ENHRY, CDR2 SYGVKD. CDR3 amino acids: CAISESGGIPRQGAQNYGYTF. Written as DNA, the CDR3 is TGTGCCATCAGTGAGTCGGGCGGGATCCCTCGACAGGGGGCGCAGAACTATGGCTACACCTTC.

The CDR3 DNA reads TGTGCCAGCAGGAAGGAGCCGAACACTGAAGCTTTCTTT. Protein: CASRKEPNTEAFF. The chain is built from TRBV6-1 and TRBJ1-1; D ambiguous. This CDR3 region has 13 residues. Trimming removed 6 bases at V and 1 base at J, with 9 bases between. The germline V gene has CDR1 MNHNS and CDR2 SASEGT.

The CDR3 DNA reads TGTGCCTCTAGCGAGATCTACAATGAGCAGTTCTTC. Translating it yields CASSEIYNEQFF. This sequence joins TRBV30 and TRBJ2-1, with D possibly TRBD2 on 6 matching bases. Looked up from germline, CDR1 is GTSNPN and CDR2 is SVGIG (reference sequence). The CDR3 contains 12 residues. The germline V and J ends were trimmed by 7 bases and 3 bases, with 10 bases remaining between them.

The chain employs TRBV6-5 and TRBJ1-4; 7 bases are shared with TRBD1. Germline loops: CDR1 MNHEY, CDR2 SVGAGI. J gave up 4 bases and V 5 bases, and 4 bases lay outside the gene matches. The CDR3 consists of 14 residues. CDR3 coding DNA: TGTGCCAGCAGTAACAGGGGCCATAATGAAAAACTGTTTTTT. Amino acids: CASSNRGHNEKLFF.

The CDR3 is CAWGPERAQTTNEQFF. The DNA of the CDR3 is TGTGCCTGGGGACCCGAGAGGGCGCAGACTACCAATGAGCAGTTCTTC. This chain connects TRBV30 to TRBJ2-1; tentatively, D is TRBD2 (5 bases). The CDR3 contains 16 residues. Between the trimmed V and J ends, which lost 5 bases and 6 bases, there was a span of 23 bases. Germline values: CDR1 GTSNPN, CDR2 SVGIG (reference sequence). Combining the CDR3 with reference TRBV30 and TRBJ2-1 gives the whole variable domain SQTIHQWPATLVQPVGSPLSLECTVEGTSNPNLYWYRQAAGRGLQLLFYSVGIGQISSEVPQNLSASRPQDRQFILSSKKLLLSDSGFYLCAWGPERAQTTNEQFFGPGTRLTVL.

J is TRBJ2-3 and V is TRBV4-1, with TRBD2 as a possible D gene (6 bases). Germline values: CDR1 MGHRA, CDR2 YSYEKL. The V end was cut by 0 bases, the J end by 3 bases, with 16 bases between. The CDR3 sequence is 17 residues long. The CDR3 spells CASSQDMDGGWTDTQYF. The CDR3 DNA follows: TGCGCCAGCAGCCAAGATATGGACGGGGGTTGGACAGATACGCAGTATTTT.

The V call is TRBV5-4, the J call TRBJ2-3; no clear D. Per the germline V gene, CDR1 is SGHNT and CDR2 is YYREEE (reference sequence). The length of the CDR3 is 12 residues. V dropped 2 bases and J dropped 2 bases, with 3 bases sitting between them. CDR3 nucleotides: TGTGCCAGCAGCTTTAACACAGATACGCAGTATTTT. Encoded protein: CASSFNTDTQYF.

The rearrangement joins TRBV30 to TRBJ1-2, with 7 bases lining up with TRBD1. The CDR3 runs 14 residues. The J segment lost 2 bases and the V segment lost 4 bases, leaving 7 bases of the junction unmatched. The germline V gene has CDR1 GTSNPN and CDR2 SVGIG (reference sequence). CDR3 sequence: CAWTQQGTNYGYTF. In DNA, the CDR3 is TGTGCCTGGACTCAACAGGGGACCAACTATGGCTACACCTTC. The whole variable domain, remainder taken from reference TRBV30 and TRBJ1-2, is SQTIHQWPATLVQPVGSPLSLECTVEGTSNPNLYWYRQAAGRGLQLLFYSVGIGQISSEVPQNLSASRPQDRQFILSSKKLLLSDSGFYLCAWTQQGTNYGYTFGSGTRLTVV.

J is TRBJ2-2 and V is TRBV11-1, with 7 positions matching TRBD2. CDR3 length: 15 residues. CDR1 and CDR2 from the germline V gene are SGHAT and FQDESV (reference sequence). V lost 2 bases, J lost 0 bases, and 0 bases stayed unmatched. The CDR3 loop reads CASSLRGANTGELFF. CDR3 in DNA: TGTGCCAGCAGCTTACGGGGGGCGAACACCGGGGAGCTGTTTTTT.

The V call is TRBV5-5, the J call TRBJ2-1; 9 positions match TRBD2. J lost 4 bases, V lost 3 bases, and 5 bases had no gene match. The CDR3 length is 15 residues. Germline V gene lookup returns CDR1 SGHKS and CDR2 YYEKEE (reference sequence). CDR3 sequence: CASSSIAGVYNEQFF. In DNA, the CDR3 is TGTGCCAGCAGCTCCATAGCGGGAGTGTACAATGAGCAGTTCTTC.

The CDR3 nucleotides are TGTGCCTGGAGTAGGGGAACAGATACGCAGTATTTT. It yields the protein CAWSRGTDTQYF. V gene TRBV30 combines with J gene TRBJ2-3; perhaps TRBD1 as D (5 bases). Germline CDR1 reads GTSNPN; CDR2 reads SVGIG (reference sequence). The CDR3 loop spans 12 amino acids. V was cut by 2 bases and J by 3 bases, with 6 bases left in between.

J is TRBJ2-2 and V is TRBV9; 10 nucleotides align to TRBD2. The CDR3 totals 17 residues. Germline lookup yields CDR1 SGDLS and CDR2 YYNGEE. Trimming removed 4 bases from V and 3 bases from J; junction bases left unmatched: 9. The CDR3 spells CASSWQREGRDTGELFF. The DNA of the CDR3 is TGTGCCAGCAGCTGGCAGCGGGAGGGCCGCGACACCGGGGAGCTGTTTTTT.

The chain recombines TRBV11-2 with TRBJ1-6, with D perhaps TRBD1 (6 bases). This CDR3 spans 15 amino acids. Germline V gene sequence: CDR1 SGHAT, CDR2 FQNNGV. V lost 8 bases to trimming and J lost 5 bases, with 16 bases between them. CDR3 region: CASAERGTHNSPLHF. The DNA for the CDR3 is TGTGCCAGCGCAGAAAGGGGGACCCATAATTCACCCCTCCACTTT.